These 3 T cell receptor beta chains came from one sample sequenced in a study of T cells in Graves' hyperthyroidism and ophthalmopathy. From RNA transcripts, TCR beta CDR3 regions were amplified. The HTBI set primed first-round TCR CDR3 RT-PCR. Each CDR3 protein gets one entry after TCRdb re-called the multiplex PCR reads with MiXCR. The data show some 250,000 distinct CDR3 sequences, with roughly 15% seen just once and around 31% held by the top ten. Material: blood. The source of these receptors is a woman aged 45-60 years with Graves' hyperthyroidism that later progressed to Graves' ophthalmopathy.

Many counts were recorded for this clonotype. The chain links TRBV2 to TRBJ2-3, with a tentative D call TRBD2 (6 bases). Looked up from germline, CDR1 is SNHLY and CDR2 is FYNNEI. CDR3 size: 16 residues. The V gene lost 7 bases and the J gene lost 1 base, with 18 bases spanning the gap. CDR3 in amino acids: CASTPWRTTRTDTQYF. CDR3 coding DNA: TGTGCCAGCACCCCCTGGAGGACTACCCGCACAGATACGCAGTATTTT.

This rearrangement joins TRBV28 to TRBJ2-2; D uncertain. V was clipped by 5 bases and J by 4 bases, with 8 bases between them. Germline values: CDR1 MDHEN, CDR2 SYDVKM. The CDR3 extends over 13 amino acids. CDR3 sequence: CASSAGRTGELFF. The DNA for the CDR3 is TGTGCCAGCAGTGCAGGTCGCACCGGGGAGCTGTTTTTT. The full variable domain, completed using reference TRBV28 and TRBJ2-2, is DVKVTQSSRYLVKRTGEKVFLECVQDMDHENMFWYRQDPGLGLRLIYFSYDVKMKEKGDIPEGYSVSREKKERFSLILESASTNQTSMYLCASSAGRTGELFFGEGSRLTVL.

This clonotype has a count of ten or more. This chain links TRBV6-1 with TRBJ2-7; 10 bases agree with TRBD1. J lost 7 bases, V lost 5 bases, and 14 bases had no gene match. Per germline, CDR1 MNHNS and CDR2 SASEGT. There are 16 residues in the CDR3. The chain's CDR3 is CASSSQDRGAIAEQYF. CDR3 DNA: TGTGCCAGCAGTTCCCAGGACAGGGGGGCTATCGCGGAGCAGTACTTC.